The clone carrying this T cell receptor (beta chain) was seen many times. The sample comes from a study of early T cells in non-severe SARS-CoV-2 infection. Each CDR3 protein is one row after TCRdb ran MiXCR on the 5' RACE reads. Of about 42,000 distinct CDR3 sequences in the sample, roughly 7.1% were seen once. J lost 0 bases, V lost 5 bases, and 6 bases had no gene match. CDR1 is MNHEY and CDR2 is SVGAGI in the germline V gene. This CDR3 has 15 amino acids. V gene TRBV6-5 combines with J gene TRBJ1-1, with 7 bases that match TRBD1. The sequence came from an adult who was a healthcare worker with PCR-confirmed SARS-CoV-2 infection or an uninfected control (not recorded which). Sequenced sample: whole blood. Written as DNA, the CDR3 is TGTGCCAGCAGTGCCGGGGGGACAGTGAACACTGAAGCTTTCTTT. Its protein product is CASSAGGTVNTEAFF.